A selection of T cell receptor beta chains follows, all from one sample in a study of blood T cells in healthy people across ages. TCRdb analysed the 5' RACE reads with MiXCR anew, one entry per CDR3 protein. In the table there are 800,000 or so distinct CDR3 sequences, roughly 25% of which are singletons. These same data were also listed under a study on T cells of mothers and their children.

The specimen was blood. Every receptor here comes from a boy younger than 18 in good health. Both conserved end residues are part of each CDR3. Each record gives: clone size, D gene, V gene, J gene, CDR3 protein, CDR3 DNA. D genes are given only for firm matches. A clone size is listed for some rows: how often the clone was seen (once, few, many), or a class if it is expanded.

few	.	TRBV7-3	TRBJ2-7	CACSLTAVSYEQYF	TGTGCCTGCAGCTTAACTGCGGTATCCTACGAGCAGTACTTC
.	.	TRBV29-1	TRBJ1-1	CSVDLANTGAFF	TGCAGCGTGGACTTAGCGAACACTGGAGCTTTCTTT
.	.	TRBV27	TRBJ2-6	CASSWGDGANVLTF	TGTGCCAGCAGTTGGGGTGATGGGGCCAACGTCCTGACTTTC
.	.	TRBV7-9	TRBJ2-7	CASSLASDGHGQGYEQYF	TGTGCCAGCAGCTTAGCGTCCGATGGACACGGTCAGGGCTACGAGCAGTACTTC
few	TRBD2	TRBV12-3/TRBV12-4	TRBJ2-1	CASRMGLAGSNEQFF	TGTGCCAGCAGGATGGGACTAGCGGGGTCAAATGAGCAGTTCTTC
few	.	TRBV7-2	TRBJ2-3	CASSFDLRDTQYF	TGTGCCAGCAGCTTTGACCTTAGGGATACGCAGTATTTT
.	.	TRBV28	TRBJ2-5	CASTPQGPLLQETQYF	TGTGCCAGCACGCCACAGGGTCCCCTCCTCCAAGAGACCCAGTACTTC
few	TRBD1	TRBV28	TRBJ2-4	CASSFWDRDENIQYF	TGTGCCAGCAGTTTCTGGGACAGGGACGAAAACATTCAGTACTTC
.	TRBD1	TRBV7-9	TRBJ2-2	CASSSRQGNTGELFF	TGTGCCAGCAGCTCCCGACAGGGGAACACCGGGGAGCTGTTTTTT
few	TRBD1	TRBV5-1	TRBJ2-7	CASSQTGTGGDEQYF	TGCGCCAGCAGCCAAACCGGGACAGGGGGCGACGAGCAGTACTTC
.	.	TRBV6-5	TRBJ2-1	CASSYSLPPNEQFF	TGTGCCAGCAGTTATTCTCTGCCCCCCAATGAGCAGTTCTTC
.	.	TRBV10-3	TRBJ2-4	CAISAGLAKNIQYF	TGTGCCATCAGTGCGGGTTTAGCCAAAAACATTCAGTACTTC
.	TRBD1	TRBV15	TRBJ2-4	CATSRVLLSGGAGIQYF	TGTGCCACCAGCAGAGTCCTCTTATCAGGGGGCGCAGGCATTCAGTACTTC
once	TRBD1	TRBV28	TRBJ1-5	CASSIGQGLQPQHF	TGTGCCAGCAGTATAGGACAGGGGCTCCAGCCCCAGCATTTT
.	TRBD2	TRBV28	TRBJ2-1	CASEEGTSGNNEQFF	TGTGCCAGCGAAGAAGGGACTAGCGGAAACAATGAGCAGTTCTTC
once	TRBD1	TRBV20-1	TRBJ1-2	CSALAGTGPIYGYTF	TGCAGTGCACTCGCCGGGACAGGGCCGATCTATGGCTACACCTTC
.	TRBD1	TRBV9	TRBJ1-4	CASSGTGGPNEKLFF	TGTGCCAGCAGCGGAACAGGGGGCCCTAATGAAAAACTGTTTTTT
few	TRBD2	TRBV6-1	TRBJ2-5	CASSELAGEVETQYF	TGTGCCAGCAGTGAACTAGCGGGAGAGGTAGAGACCCAGTACTTC
few	TRBD1	TRBV11-2	TRBJ1-6	CASSSTGLSSPLHF	TGTGCCAGCAGCTCGACAGGGCTTTCGTCACCCCTCCACTTT
.	.	TRBV20-1	TRBJ2-1	CSARDQSSGYAFYNEQFF	TGCAGTGCTAGAGATCAAAGTAGCGGATATGCATTTTACAATGAGCAGTTCTTC
many	TRBD2	TRBV6-2/TRBV6-3	TRBJ2-7	CASSIRLAGAYEQYF	TGTGCCAGCAGTATACGACTAGCGGGAGCCTACGAGCAGTACTTC
few	.	TRBV18	TRBJ1-5	CASSPAGDRLGNQPQHF	TGTGCCAGCTCACCGGCTGGGGACCGATTGGGCAATCAGCCCCAGCATTTT
few	.	TRBV4-3	TRBJ2-7	CASSQWRGAGYEQYF	TGCGCCAGCAGCCAGTGGAGAGGGGCGGGGTACGAGCAGTACTTC
few	.	TRBV21-1	TRBJ2-4	CASSRSTGLAKNIQYF	TGTGCCAGCAGCCGATCGACAGGACTAGCCAAAAACATTCAGTACTTC
few	.	TRBV5-6	TRBJ1-4	CASSLGDLANEKLFF	TGTGCCAGCAGCTTGGGGGATCTGGCTAATGAAAAACTGTTTTTT
few	.	TRBV14	TRBJ2-1	CASSQLSFPYNEQFF	TGTGCCAGCAGCCAATTGAGTTTCCCCTACAATGAGCAGTTCTTC
.	.	TRBV29-1	TRBJ1-2	CSVEDYGVGGKGYTF	TGCAGCGTGGAAGATTATGGGGTGGGGGGTAAAGGCTACACCTTC
few	TRBD1	TRBV9	TRBJ2-7	CASSVAGDRGYEQYF	TGTGCCAGCAGCGTAGCAGGAGACAGGGGCTACGAGCAGTACTTC
.	.	TRBV28	TRBJ2-7	CASSLMGPDYEQYF	TGTGCCAGCAGTTTAATGGGGCCCGACTACGAGCAGTACTTC
many	.	TRBV11-2	TRBJ1-4	CASSLDGTTNEKLFF	TGTGCCAGCAGCTTGGATGGGACAACTAATGAAAAACTGTTTTTT
many	TRBD1	TRBV6-2/TRBV6-3	TRBJ2-5	CASSAGTEAETQYF	TGTGCCAGCAGCGCCGGGACAGAAGCAGAGACCCAGTACTTC
few	.	TRBV20-1	TRBJ2-5	CSADGQKETQYF	TGCAGTGCTGACGGCCAGAAAGAGACCCAGTACTTC
.	.	TRBV18	TRBJ2-1	CASSPAPGQLDSNEQFF	TGTGCCAGCTCACCAGCTCCGGGGCAGTTGGACAGCAATGAGCAGTTCTTC
few	.	TRBV29-1	TRBJ2-1	CSVAGPSSYNEQFF	TGCAGCGTCGCCGGGCCTTCCTCCTACAATGAGCAGTTCTTC
.	.	TRBV7-2	TRBJ2-5	CASSVQNLAAGGSNTQYF	TGTGCCAGCAGCGTACAGAATTTAGCGGCAGGGGGGTCGAATACCCAGTACTTC
few	.	TRBV28	TRBJ2-1	CASSLYQGGEQFF	TGTGCCAGCAGTTTATACCAGGGGGGTGAGCAGTTCTTC
few	.	TRBV4-3	TRBJ2-5	CASNQEGTGGETQYF	TGCGCCAGCAACCAAGAAGGTACGGGCGGAGAGACCCAGTACTTC
.	.	TRBV20-1	TRBJ2-7	CSASTPRTGFFYEQYF	TGCAGTGCTAGCACCCCTCGAACAGGGTTTTTCTACGAGCAGTACTTC
few	TRBD2	TRBV20-1	TRBJ2-5	CSAGSGRGEETQYF	TGCAGTGCTGGTAGCGGGAGAGGGGAGGAGACCCAGTACTTC
few	TRBD1	TRBV18	TRBJ2-7	CASSGKTGEKPYEQYF	TGTGCCAGCTCAGGCAAAACAGGGGAGAAGCCCTACGAGCAGTACTTC
.	.	TRBV7-9	TRBJ2-7	CASSFVGAHEQYF	TGTGCCAGCAGCTTCGTTGGGGCCCACGAGCAGTACTTC
.	.	TRBV7-7	TRBJ2-7	CASSLGNTYEQYF	TGTGCTAGCAGCCTGGGAAATACCTACGAGCAGTACTTC
.	TRBD1	TRBV7-3	TRBJ2-3	CASSNPGQGSDTQYF	TGTGCCAGCAGCAACCCGGGACAGGGCTCAGATACGCAGTATTTT
.	TRBD2	TRBV27	TRBJ2-5	CASSLTRLAGEQYF	TGTGCCAGCAGTTTAACGCGACTAGCGGGGGAGCAGTACTTC
few	TRBD1	TRBV5-5	TRBJ1-1	CASSLGPGQGAAEAFF	TGTGCCAGCAGCTTGGGCCCCGGACAGGGGGCCGCTGAAGCTTTCTTT
few	TRBD1	TRBV30	TRBJ1-2	CAWSVGVNRGTF	TGTGCCTGGAGTGTAGGGGTAAACAGGGGCACCTTC
.	TRBD2	TRBV4-1	TRBJ2-5	CASSPAAGGAETQYF	TGCGCCAGCAGCCCGGCGGCGGGGGGGGCGGAGACCCAGTACTTC
many	TRBD2	TRBV7-3	TRBJ2-1	CASSFLASGRNEQFF	TGTGCCAGCAGTTTTTTGGCTAGCGGGAGGAATGAGCAGTTCTTC